The 18 T cell receptor beta chains presented below share a single source sample, sequenced in a study of T-cell memory formation after mild COVID-19 (dated by TCRdb to 2020 to 2022). Libraries were prepared through 5' RACE. For sequencing, an Illumina NovaSeq 6000 was employed. Clones were called with MiXCR by TCRdb after fastp trimmed the public reads at Q25, and only in-frame beta chains were retained. Here each entry gathers all rows of one CDR3 protein and keeps the most common genes and DNA. Within this sample are hundreds of thousands of distinct CDR3 sequences, with approximately 25% of them counted one time only. The leading ten clones occupy under 15% of the sample. Specimen: PBMCs or a T cell subset sorted from them (not recorded which). These receptors came from an adult woman who had mild COVID-19 (a few samples of this study predate the infection). The sample titles of this study are shuffled in the database, so cell type and time point are left out; the donor was told from shared clones.

This chain joins TRBV5-1 and TRBJ1-1, with unresolved D. V lost 0 bases and J lost 2, with 14 bases in between. CDR1 is SGHRS, CDR2 YFSETQ, per germline. There are 16 residues in the CDR3. In DNA, the CDR3 is TGCGCCAGCAGCTTGGGAGTGGGCCAAATTAACACTGAAGCTTTCTTT. Translating it yields CASSLGVGQINTEAFF.

The chain employs TRBV12-5 and TRBJ2-2; TRBD2 matches 12 bases. The junction had 8 bases not matched to a gene; V was cut back by 6 bases and J by 0 bases. The V gene's germline CDR1 is LGHNT and CDR2 FRNRAP. This CDR3 contains 18 residues. CDR3 sequence: CASGLTSGGFANTGELFF. The CDR3 region has the DNA TGTGCTAGTGGCCTGACTAGCGGGGGATTCGCGAACACCGGGGAGCTGTTTTTT.

This chain joins TRBV7-2 and TRBJ1-5, with D hard to call. The V gene's germline CDR1 is SGHTA and CDR2 FQGNSA. The germline V and J ends were trimmed by 0 bases and 0 bases, with 6 bases remaining between them. The CDR3 loop spans 15 amino acids. CDR3 protein: CASSLAQDSNQPQHF. In nucleotides, the CDR3 is TGTGCCAGCAGCTTAGCCCAAGATAGCAATCAGCCCCAGCATTTT. Full variable domain (remainder filled in from reference TRBV7-2 and TRBJ1-5): GAGVSQSPSNKVTEKGKDVELRCDPISGHTALYWYRQSLGQGLEFLIYFQGNSAPDKSGLPSDRFSAERTGGSVSTLTIQRTQQEDSAVYLCASSLAQDSNQPQHFGDGTRLSIL.

This clonotype was counted between two and nine times. This chain connects TRBV24-1 to TRBJ2-7; D is undetermined. Germline V gives CDR1 KGHDR, CDR2 SFDVKD. V lost 5 bases and J lost 2, with 12 bases in between. The length of the CDR3 is 14 residues. CDR3 nucleotide sequence: TGTGCCACCAGTGGGGCTGACACGACCTACGAGCAGTACTTC. It translates to CATSGADTTYEQYF.

The chain uses TRBV5-1 and TRBJ1-1, with 9 nucleotides matching TRBD1. The germline CDR1 and CDR2 sequences are SGHRS and YFSETQ. The V segment lost 4 bases and the J segment 4 bases; nucleotides outside the gene matches: 5. The CDR3 is 14 residues long. This CDR3 is CASSEDRGGTEAFF. The CDR3 nucleotides are TGCGCCAGCAGCGAGGACAGGGGAGGCACTGAAGCTTTCTTT.

This clonotype has just a few counts. This chain joins TRBV28 and TRBJ2-3; no reliable D call. V was trimmed by 5 bases and J by 0 bases, leaving 9 bases between them. In germline, CDR1 is MDHEN, CDR2 SYDVKM. The CDR3 runs 14 residues. CDR3 nucleotides: TGTGCCAGCAGTCCGGGTATTAGCACAGATACGCAGTATTTT. Its translation: CASSPGISTDTQYF.

The chain uses TRBV20-1 and TRBJ2-1; the match to TRBD2 covers 8 bases. The length of the CDR3 is 15 residues. The germline CDR1 and CDR2 sequences are DFQATT and SNEGSKA (reference sequence). Unmatched junction bases numbered 11, after V lost 5 bases and J lost 5 bases. CDR3 region: CSASSLAGWNNEQFF. The CDR3 nucleotides read TGCAGTGCTTCTTCCTTAGCGGGGTGGAACAATGAGCAGTTCTTC.

The table lists this clonotype with a few counts. The chain links TRBV6-5 to TRBJ2-1; D uncertain. This CDR3 comprises 17 residues. V dropped 0 bases and J dropped 7 bases, with 19 bases sitting between them. From germline, CDR1 is MNHEY and CDR2 SVGAGI. In DNA form, the CDR3 reads TGTGCCAGCAGTTACTCGATTCTCGACAAGCGCCTGAATGAGCAGTTCTTC. This gives the protein CASSYSILDKRLNEQFF.

The chain is built from TRBV13 and TRBJ1-2, with a weak D call TRBD1 (5 bases). Trimming cost V 0 bases and J 6 bases, with 11 bases left between them. Looked up from germline, CDR1 is PRHDT and CDR2 is FYEKMQ (reference sequence). CDR3 length: 14 residues. This CDR3 reads CASSLGQGSHGYTF. The CDR3 bases are TGTGCCAGCAGCTTAGGTCAGGGATCACATGGCTACACCTTC.

The chain joins TRBV12-3 or TRBV12-4 to TRBJ2-4, with D unclear. The CDR3 runs to 12 residues. V was trimmed by 5 bases and J by 13 bases, leaving 15 bases between them. The CDR3 DNA reads as TGTGCCAGCAGTCCCCCCACCGGGCGGCAGTACTTC. This translates into CASSPPTGRQYF.

This clonotype was counted only a few times. The chain links TRBV5-5 to TRBJ2-2; the D is unclear. CDR3 length equals 15 residues. Trimming cost V 6 bases and J 4 bases, with 16 bases left between them. Per the germline V gene, CDR1 is SGHKS and CDR2 is YYEKEE (reference sequence). Here the CDR3 DNA reads TGTGCCAGCATTTCAGGCACTGATGGCACCGGGGAGCTGTTTTTT. As protein: CASISGTDGTGELFF.

The CDR3 loop reads CASSPPWTNEQYF. The CDR3 region has the DNA TGTGCCAGCTCACCACCGTGGACGAACGAGCAGTACTTC. The chain carries TRBV18 and TRBJ2-7; unclear D gene. CDR1 and CDR2 from the germline V gene are KGHSH and LQKENI. The CDR3 runs 13 residues. Trimming removed 0 bases from V and 5 bases from J, with 8 bases in between.

This clonotype was counted only a few times. The genes are TRBV12-3 or TRBV12-4 and TRBJ2-4; 8 nucleotides agree with TRBD1. V gave up 4 bases and J gave up 8 bases; unmatched junction bases: 4. The CDR3 is 13 amino acids. CDR3 residues: CASSSRGLHIQYF. CDR3 in DNA: TGTGCCAGCAGTTCCAGGGGGCTACACATTCAGTACTTC.

The V and J genes are TRBV24-1 and TRBJ1-5; D ambiguous. CDR1 is KGHDR, CDR2 SFDVKD, per germline. This CDR3 comprises 15 residues. Trimming shortened V by 3 bases and J by 0 bases, and 8 bases separated the two germline ends. The CDR3 DNA follows: TGTGCCACCAGTGATAGCCGGAATAGCAATCAGCCCCAGCATTTT. It encodes CATSDSRNSNQPQHF.

The table lists this clonotype with a few counts. CDR3 protein: CASSPTQGAVYEQYF. The CDR3 DNA reads as TGTGCCAGCAGTCCGACACAGGGGGCGGTTTACGAGCAGTACTTC. This chain joins TRBV28 and TRBJ2-7, with 9 bases fitting TRBD1. From germline, CDR1 is MDHEN and CDR2 SYDVKM. Unmatched junction bases numbered 9, after V lost 5 bases and J lost 4 bases. This CDR3 is built from 15 residues.

This chain uses TRBV7-9 with TRBJ2-7, with TRBD2 matching over 10 bases. Germline CDR1 and CDR2: SEHNR and FQNEAQ (reference sequence). The CDR3 runs to 15 residues. The V segment lost 3 bases and the J segment 5 bases; nucleotides outside the gene matches: 7. This CDR3 reads CASSFTSGRGNEQYF. The CDR3 DNA reads TGTGCCAGCAGCTTTACGAGCGGGAGGGGGAACGAGCAGTACTTC.

The genes are TRBV7-2 and TRBJ1-1, with D hard to call. Trimming shortened V by 3 bases and J by 8 bases, and 22 bases separated the two germline ends. CDR1 is SGHTA and CDR2 is FQGNSA in the germline V gene. The CDR3 extends over 16 amino acids. The CDR3 DNA is TGTGCCAGCAGCTTCGCTTGGGGAAAGGTCCCTCACGAAGCTTTCTTT. Its translation: CASSFAWGKVPHEAFF. Variable domain in full (rest from reference TRBV7-2 and TRBJ1-1): GAGVSQSPSNKVTEKGKDVELRCDPISGHTALYWYRQSLGQGLEFLIYFQGNSAPDKSGLPSDRFSAERTGGSVSTLTIQRTQQEDSAVYLCASSFAWGKVPHEAFFGQGTRLTVV.

The chain carries TRBV15 and TRBJ2-1; possibly TRBD2 for D (6 bases). CDR3 length: 17 amino acids. Between the trimmed V and J ends, which lost 1 base and 1 base, there was a span of 14 bases. Germline V gene data show CDR1 as LNHNV and CDR2 as YYDKDF (reference sequence). The CDR3 sequence: CATSRAPGGESYNEQFF. CDR3 sequence (DNA): TGTGCCACCAGCAGAGCGCCCGGCGGGGAGTCCTACAATGAGCAGTTCTTC.